The clone carrying this T cell receptor (beta chain) has just a few counts. Its antigen is currently unknown. This sample was taken from a study of post-analysis software for immune sequencing data. Study information: Several disease courses (relapsing-remitting, secondary progressive and progressive-relapsing) of multiple sclerosis were included. Broader study findings: Comparison of patients with controls showed four or five TRBV segments more frequent in patients, TRBV5-6, TRBV5-1 and TRBV20-1 among them. Samples prepared in the same batch strongly co-clustered by F measure. Significantly lower normalized Chao1 diversity was seen in multiple sclerosis patients than in controls.

The authors incorporated unique molecular identifiers into the TCR beta cDNA libraries. Each CDR3 protein is one row after TCRdb ran MiXCR on the PCR reads. The sample has roughly 650,000 distinct CDR3 sequences; roughly three fifths are singletons. This CDR3 is 18 amino acids long. Trimming at V came to 0 bases and at J to 0 bases, leaving 5 bases not matched to a gene. Per the germline V gene, CDR1 is SGDLS and CDR2 is YYNGEE. This chain joins TRBV9 and TRBJ2-4; 11 nucleotides match TRBD2. This receptor was identified in a girl aged 2-10 years with multiple sclerosis. Sequencing used blood. CDR3 nucleotide sequence: TGTGCCAGCAGCGTAGGACTAGCGGGGCTGGGAGCCAAAAACATTCAGTACTTC. Amino acids: CASSVGLAGLGAKNIQYF.